This entry concerns a single T cell receptor beta chain. Using immunoSEQ multiplex PCR, the repertoire was profiled, and TCRdb retains in-frame clones only, with some absent. There are about 220,000 clones in the sample; around 84% occur only once, and around 20% lies in the top ten. This sample was included in a study of blood T cell repertoires in COVID-19. Overall study context: COVID-19 samples collected from the United States, Italy and Spain covered acute and convalescent phases. From T cells, B-cell-depleted T cells, or PBMCs came the material, which was cDNA or gDNA.

CDR3 length equals 13 residues. Germline V gives CDR1 ENHRY, CDR2 SYGVKD. The V and J ends lost 7 bases and 1 base, in that order; junction bases with no gene match: 2. The genes are TRBV10-3 and TRBJ2-7; 9 bases are shared with TRBD1. Sequenced: peripheral blood. The TCR originated in a man aged 25 to 45 with active or convalescent COVID-19. The CDR3 bases are TGTGCCATCAAGGGGACAGGGTCCTACGAGCAGTACTTC. The encoded protein is CAIKGTGSYEQYF.